A selection of T cell receptor beta chains follows, all from one sample in a study of regulatory dendritic cells for organ transplantation. Using immunoSEQ multiplex PCR, the repertoire was profiled, and TCRdb retains in-frame clones only, with some absent. The profile shows 30,000 to 40,000 clones, 85% to 90% of them singletons. The material sequenced was naive CD4+ T cells from blood. The receptors here all came from a human donor in good health. Each CDR3 is given with its conserved first and last residue. D genes are given only for firm matches.

v_gene: TRBV7-2; j_gene: TRBJ1-3; d_gene: TRBD1; CDR3aa: CASSLVQGERRSGNTIYF; CDR3nt: TGTGCCAGCAGCTTGGTCCAGGGGGAAAGGAGGTCTGGAAACACCATATATTTT
v_gene: TRBV7-9; j_gene: TRBJ2-2; d_gene: TRBD2; CDR3aa: CASSLGLAVNTGELFF; CDR3nt: TGTGCCAGCAGCTTGGGACTAGCGGTGAACACCGGGGAGCTGTTTTTT
v_gene: TRBV5-6; j_gene: TRBJ1-4; d_gene: NA; CDR3aa: CASSPPGRANEKLFF; CDR3nt: TGTGCCAGCAGCCCTCCGGGACGTGCTAATGAAAAACTGTTTTTT
v_gene: TRBV7-2; j_gene: TRBJ2-7; d_gene: NA; CDR3aa: CASSPTGAYYEQYF; CDR3nt: TGTGCCAGCAGCCCCACAGGTGCCTACTACGAGCAGTACTTC
v_gene: TRBV7-2; j_gene: TRBJ1-1; d_gene: TRBD1; CDR3aa: CASSLESWTGSDTEAFF; CDR3nt: TGTGCCAGCAGCTTAGAAAGTTGGACAGGGTCGGACACTGAAGCTTTCTTT
v_gene: TRBV6-5; j_gene: TRBJ2-5; d_gene: NA; CDR3aa: CASSKTGTQQETQYF; CDR3nt: TGTGCCAGCAGCAAGACCGGGACGCAGCAAGAGACCCAGTACTTC
v_gene: TRBV7-9; j_gene: TRBJ1-2; d_gene: NA; CDR3aa: CASSLVQSQKLYGYTF; CDR3nt: TGTGCCAGCAGCTTAGTTCAGAGCCAAAAGCTCTATGGCTACACCTTC
v_gene: TRBV15; j_gene: TRBJ1-1; d_gene: NA; CDR3aa: CATSSVPRGKVRTEAFF; CDR3nt: TGTGCCACCAGCAGCGTGCCTAGGGGTAAGGTACGCACTGAAGCTTTCTTT
v_gene: TRBV7-7; j_gene: TRBJ2-7; d_gene: NA; CDR3aa: CASSLALGGPHEQYF; CDR3nt: TGTGCTAGCAGCTTAGCACTTGGGGGGCCCCACGAGCAGTACTTC
v_gene: TRBV27; j_gene: TRBJ2-7; d_gene: NA; CDR3aa: CASSLESSYEQYF; CDR3nt: TGTGCCAGCAGTTTAGAGAGCTCCTACGAGCAGTACTTC
v_gene: TRBV4-2; j_gene: TRBJ2-1; d_gene: TRBD2; CDR3aa: CASSQEVAGERSGFF; CDR3nt: TGTGCCAGCAGCCAAGAGGTAGCGGGGGAGCGCAGTGGGTTCTTC
v_gene: TRBV7-9; j_gene: TRBJ2-5; d_gene: NA; CDR3aa: CASQNQETQYF; CDR3nt: TGTGCCAGCCAGAATCAAGAGACCCAGTACTTC